This T cell receptor beta chain appears in the sequencing data of a study of human T cells and chemical hapten exposure (dated by TCRdb to the early 2020s). General notes on the study: For sensitization, 2% DPC in acetone was applied to an approximately 2 cm by approximately 2 cm area of upper inner arm skin. In alopecia patients, the study followed how the peripheral blood TCR repertoire changed in vivo over primary and secondary sensitization to diphenylcyclopropenone (DPC), a hapten. Blood samples were taken from patients before sensitization (week 0) and then at 2, 6 and about 24 weeks after DPC sensitization. Weekly therapeutic DPC doses were additionally applied to the scalp of patients throughout the roughly 24-week study period. The libraries were sequenced as a pool, and the TCR yield per sample differed mostly because of small variations in library volumes within the pool. Patch testing was done on the upper back using Finn chambers containing 0.01% DPC, and results were scored after 6 days according to International Contact Dermatitis Research Group standards. Most of the patients in the cohort were female, and the cohort covered alopecia areata with under or over 50% scalp involvement, alopecia totalis and alopecia universalis. About 30 alopecia patients provided blood for TCR sequencing at one to four time points (pre-sensitization, 2, 6 and 24 weeks). What the study reported, not specific to this receptor: Patch test score was positively correlated with the number of PT1 expanded TCRs, with significance at thresholds 8, 16 and 32 but not at 4. Compared with pre-sensitization or healthy control sets, expanded TCRs formed significantly more large CDR3 similarity clusters, which is consistent with antigen-driven responses. DPC sensitization did not change the number of TCRs with a frequency above 1 in 1000, and there was no evidence of changes in global repertoire structure. Repeated subsampling changed both the strength of the expansion versus patch-test correlation and the threshold at which the correlation became significant. Alopecia, a presumed autoimmune disease, was present in all patients, so the immune response of the patients might differ from that of healthy individuals.

Based on the germline V gene, the CDR1 and CDR2 sequences are SGHRS and YFSETQ. V drops 0 bases and J drops 1 base, leaving 4 bases in between. Including the terminal cysteine and phenylalanine, the CDR3 comprises 13 residues. Only the CDR3 DNA is retained, 39 bases long and in frame from the first base. Taken with the paper, the label for time point translates to: patch test 2, 6 weeks after DPC sensitization. The treatment or condition label corresponds to: therapeutic diphenylcyclopropenone sensitization with weekly scalp DPC. At every patch-test visit, the blood draw took place before the patch test was put on. To be eligible, patients had to be aged 18 to 70, diagnosed with alopecia and judged suitable for DPC therapy, while pregnant patients were excluded. Total RNA was extracted from unfractionated whole blood collected in Tempus Blood RNA tubes. There are a few counts of this clonotype. The clone's antigen remains unknown. Base qualities are not at hand, and no much larger clone is one base apart.

Libraries were prepared through RACE. The sample was run on a NextSeq 500. During library preparation, unique molecular identifiers were attached to individual cDNA molecules so that TCRs could be counted quantitatively and reproducibly. For every blood RNA sample, sequencing covered both the TCR alpha and TCR beta chains. The paper's processing steps were these. The median number of TCRs per sample was 85,000 to 100,000, ranging from roughly 23,224 to 700,000. V, J and CDR3 annotation of the TCR reads was carried out using the Decombinator software suite. To make PS versus PT1 abundance plots, every sample was subsampled to the same number of TCRs (28,000). Expanded TCRs were defined as absent before sensitization and observed at least eight times at the 2-week time point. The public reads were reanalyzed by TCRdb: fastp trimming at Q25, MiXCR alignment, in-frame beta chains only. Entries are consolidated by CDR3 protein sequence, retaining the most common genes and DNA. These V and J calls derive from TCRdb rather than the authors' analysis. This sample has some 80,000 distinct CDR3 sequences in its table, and around 9.6% of those were observed once. The ten largest clones take up roughly 2.5% of the sample.

The sequence is built from TRBV5-1 and TRBJ1-1, with the D gene call left open. This clonotype originated in a woman aged 25 to 45 with alopecia areata. Some clones in this sample may be carry-over from other donors' samples. The sample consisted of whole blood, taken in connection with sensitization to the hapten diphenylcyclopropenone (DPC). Here the CDR3 is given as CASSLDQNTEAFF. The bases are TGCGCCAGCAGCTTGGATCAGAACACTGAAGCTTTCTTT.